This paragraph reports one T cell receptor (beta chain). This sample is part of a study of T cell responses to AZD1222 COVID-19 vaccine. Method: immunoSEQ multiplex PCR; TCRdb's copy keeps in-frame clones and lacks some. The table records 100,000 to 150,000 clones, 89% of them present only once. Germline V lookup: CDR1 MNHEY, CDR2 SVGAGI. The length of the CDR3 is 15 residues. The germline V and J ends were trimmed by 8 bases and 0 bases, with 16 bases remaining between them. The V and J genes are TRBV6-5 and TRBJ1-1, with D hard to call. This clonotype originated in an adult in good health. Source: peripheral blood, taken on day 0 of AZD1222 vaccination. CDR3 sequence (DNA): TGTGCCAGCCGATTATTAGAAGGGATGAACACTGAAGCTTTCTTT. It yields the protein CASRLLEGMNTEAFF.